This entry lists 28 T cell receptor beta chains sequenced from one sample in a study of blood T cell repertoires in COVID-19. Data came from immunoSEQ multiplex PCR; TCRdb stores just in-frame clones and leaves some out. The repertoire holds under 300,000 clones, with about 86% as singletons. The sequenced sample consisted of peripheral blood. The receptors here all came from a man between 18 and 35 years old with active or convalescent COVID-19.

The chain combines TRBV6-5 with TRBJ1-5; no firm D call. V lost 4 bases and J 0 bases, leaving 10 bases between the germline ends. Germline-derived CDR1 and CDR2 are MNHEY and SVGAGI. The CDR3 spans 15 residues. The CDR3 region is CASSSTPYSNQPQHF. CDR3 sequence (DNA): TGTGCCAGCAGTTCGACACCGTATAGCAATCAGCCCCAGCATTTT.

This clone appeared a few times. The rearrangement links TRBV5-1 to TRBJ2-2; D is uncertain. The CDR3 runs to 15 residues. The germline V gene encodes CDR1 SGHRS and CDR2 YFSETQ. Trimming removed 4 bases at V and 6 bases at J, with 16 bases between. CDR3: CASSPLVVKAGELFF. CDR3 nucleotide sequence: TGCGCCAGCAGCCCCCTAGTGGTTAAGGCCGGGGAGCTGTTTTTT.

This clone was counted once. This chain links TRBV3-1 (or the pseudogene TRBV3-2) with TRBJ1-1; a possible D gene is TRBD1 (6 bases). The CDR3 consists of 15 residues. The germline gives CDR1 LGHDT, CDR2 YNNKEL (reference sequence). Trimming left V 4 bases short and J 1 base short, with 13 bases between. The CDR3 bases are TGTGCCAGCAGCCTAAACCAGGGGAGGAACACTGAAGCTTTCTTT. Amino acid sequence: CASSLNQGRNTEAFF.

The chain joins TRBV24-1 to TRBJ2-3; no clear D. V was clipped by 4 bases and J by 5 bases, with 9 bases between them. Per germline, CDR1 KGHDR and CDR2 SFDVKD. This CDR3 is 13 amino acids long. CDR3 DNA: TGTGCCACCAGTGAGCGACCGGGAGATACGCAGTATTTT. It yields the protein CATSERPGDTQYF.

The gene calls are TRBV27 and TRBJ2-3; 7 bases align to TRBD1. Germline V gene lookup returns CDR1 MNHEY and CDR2 SMNVEV (reference sequence). The V and J ends lost 6 bases and 3 bases, in that order; junction bases with no gene match: 3. The CDR3 is 13 residues long. CDR3 DNA sequence: TGTGCCAGCAGAAGACAGGGTACAGATACGCAGTATTTT. Encoded protein: CASRRQGTDTQYF.

J is TRBJ1-4 and V is TRBV30, with D uncertain. This CDR3 contains 15 residues. The V end was cut by 3 bases, the J end by 11 bases, with 22 bases between. CDR1 is GTSNPN, CDR2 SVGIG, per germline (reference sequence). The CDR3 bases are TGTGCCTGGAGGGGCCGATTGGGGATCGGCGGGAAACTGTTTTTT. This codes for CAWRGRLGIGGKLFF. Supplemented by reference TRBV30 and TRBJ1-4, the full variable domain reads SQTIHQWPATLVQPVGSPLSLECTVEGTSNPNLYWYRQAAGRGLQLLFYSVGIGQISSEVPQNLSASRPQDRQFILSSKKLLLSDSGFYLCAWRGRLGIGGKLFFGSGTQLSVL.

The chain uses TRBV3-1 (or the pseudogene TRBV3-2) and TRBJ1-4, with D unresolved. The CDR3 is made up of 14 amino acids. The germline V gene encodes CDR1 LGHDT and CDR2 YNNKEL (reference sequence). Trimming removed 3 bases at V and 7 bases at J, with 12 bases between. The CDR3 spells CASSHYGIAEKLFF. The CDR3 bases are TGTGCCAGCAGCCACTACGGGATAGCTGAAAAACTGTTTTTT.

V usage is TRBV25-1 and J usage is TRBJ1-3, with 9 bases lining up with TRBD1. Germline-derived CDR1 and CDR2 are MGHDK and SYGVNS. V lost 5 bases, J lost 2 bases, and 4 bases stayed unmatched. The CDR3 consists of 15 residues. In nucleotides, the CDR3 is TGTGCCAGCAGTACAACAGGGGGCACTGGAAACACCATATATTTT. Its protein is CASSTTGGTGNTIYF.

The V call is TRBV13, the J call TRBJ2-3; TRBD2 aligns across 9 bases. Germline V gene sequence: CDR1 PRHDT, CDR2 FYEKMQ (reference sequence). V shed 5 bases, J shed 2 bases, and the junction held 8 bases outside the gene matches. The CDR3 is 16 amino acids. The CDR3 is CASSPLGGGATDTQYF. CDR3 nucleotides: TGTGCCAGCAGCCCCCTGGGCGGGGGGGCCACAGATACGCAGTATTTT.

This chain links TRBV27 with TRBJ2-7; 9 bases fit TRBD1. Germline trimming cut 7 bases from V and 2 bases from J; bases unmatched to any gene: 21. From germline, CDR1 is MNHEY and CDR2 SMNVEV (reference sequence). CDR3 length: 19 amino acids. The CDR3 nucleotides read TGTGCCAGCATTCCGTCCTTTGGTGCGGGACAGGGATCCACCTACGAGCAGTACTTC. Protein: CASIPSFGAGQGSTYEQYF.

The rearrangement links TRBV5-5 to TRBJ2-1, with TRBD2 matching 7 bases. V dropped 0 bases and J dropped 7; count of bases not matched to a gene: 7. The CDR3 is made up of 15 amino acids. In germline, CDR1 is SGHKS, CDR2 YYEKEE (reference sequence). CDR3 protein: CASSLAGGGANEQFF. Written as DNA, the CDR3 is TGTGCCAGCAGCTTGGCTGGCGGGGGAGCGAATGAGCAGTTCTTC.

This clone is a singleton in its sample. The chain couples TRBV24-1 to TRBJ2-2, with 9 nucleotides matching TRBD1. V gave up 4 bases and J gave up 4 bases; unmatched junction bases: 6. Germline V gene data show CDR1 as KGHDR and CDR2 as SFDVKD. The CDR3 is 16 amino acids. Written as DNA, the CDR3 is TGTGCCACCAGTGACCCTGGGACAGGGATCACCGGGGAGCTGTTTTTT. Its protein product is CATSDPGTGITGELFF.

The chain carries TRBV19 and TRBJ1-3, with 9 nucleotides matching TRBD1. With 4 bases clipped from V and 8 bases from J, the junction kept 3 bases outside the gene matches. Germline V lookup: CDR1 LNHDA, CDR2 SQIVND (reference sequence). This CDR3 comprises 13 residues. The CDR3 reads CASSTRQGDTIYF. In DNA form, the CDR3 reads TGTGCCAGTAGTACCCGACAGGGGGACACCATATATTTT.

This clone has a single count. This chain joins TRBV2 and TRBJ2-1; possibly TRBD2 for D (6 bases). The germline CDR1 and CDR2 sequences are SNHLY and FYNNEI. V gave up 8 bases and J gave up 0 bases, with 14 bases separating them. CDR3 length: 15 residues. As DNA, the CDR3 is TGTGCCAGCCATCAGCGGGCAAGCTCCTACAATGAGCAGTTCTTC. It is translated as CASHQRASSYNEQFF.

V gene TRBV11-2 combines with J gene TRBJ2-7; 9 bases match TRBD1. The CDR3 totals 16 residues. The germline CDR1 and CDR2 sequences are SGHAT and FQNNGV. V trimming: 5 bases; J trimming: 0 bases; junction bases outside the gene matches: 8. In nucleotides, the CDR3 is TGTGCCAGCAGCCGAATCCGGGACAGGGTCTCCTACGAGCAGTACTTC. Protein sequence: CASSRIRDRVSYEQYF. Full variable domain (missing parts from reference TRBV11-2 and TRBJ2-7): EAGVAQSPRYKIIEKRQSVAFWCNPISGHATLYWYQQILGQGPKLLIQFQNNGVVDDSQLPKDRFSAERLKGVDSTLKIQPAKLEDSAVYLCASSRIRDRVSYEQYFGPGTRLTVT.

This chain links TRBV6-2 or TRBV6-3 with TRBJ2-3; a weak D match, TRBD2 (5 bases). This CDR3 spans 14 amino acids. Germline CDR1 and CDR2: MNHEY and SVGEGT. Between the trimmed V and J ends, which lost 2 bases and 2 bases, there was a span of 8 bases. CDR3 bases: TGTGCCAGCAGTTACGCCGGGATCACAGATACGCAGTATTTT. This gives the protein CASSYAGITDTQYF.

This rearrangement joins TRBV4-2 to TRBJ2-3, with TRBD2 as a possible D gene (6 bases). This CDR3 contains 16 residues. The germline CDR1 and CDR2 sequences are LGHNA and YNFKEQ. Trimming shortened V by 3 bases and J by 1 base, and 14 bases separated the two germline ends. The CDR3, as DNA: TGTGCCAGCAGCCAGGCTTCTAGCGCGGGCACAGATACGCAGTATTTT. Translating it yields CASSQASSAGTDTQYF.

This clone was recorded once. The V gene is TRBV28, the J gene TRBJ2-7, with 9 positions matching TRBD1. V lost 4 bases and J lost 2; bases outside the gene matches: 6. The CDR3 loop spans 15 amino acids. The V gene's germline CDR1 is MDHEN and CDR2 SYDVKM. Here the CDR3 reads CASSSPGTGPYEQYF. The CDR3 DNA reads as TGTGCCAGCAGTTCCCCCGGGACAGGGCCCTACGAGCAGTACTTC.

The chain links TRBV24-1 to TRBJ1-2; TRBD1 agrees at 8 bases. The J segment lost 8 bases and the V segment lost 3 bases, leaving 4 bases of the junction unmatched. This CDR3 contains 13 residues. Germline V gene lookup returns CDR1 KGHDR and CDR2 SFDVKD. The CDR3 DNA sequence: TGTGCCACCAGTGATCGGACAGGGCTCGGCTACACCTTC. Amino acids: CATSDRTGLGYTF.

V gene TRBV19 combines with J gene TRBJ1-1; TRBD1 aligns across 8 bases. With 5 bases clipped from V and 8 bases from J, the junction kept 7 bases outside the gene matches. There are 13 residues in the CDR3. Germline V CDR1 and CDR2: LNHDA, SQIVND (reference sequence). The CDR3 DNA sequence: TGTGCCAGTAGTTCGACAGGGGTGAGCGAAGCTTTCTTT. Encoded protein: CASSSTGVSEAFF.

The chain combines TRBV3-1 (or the pseudogene TRBV3-2) with TRBJ2-3; 10 nucleotides match TRBD2. The length of the CDR3 is 15 residues. The V gene end was trimmed by 4 bases and the J gene end by 0 bases; junction bases not matched to a gene: 1. Germline values: CDR1 LGHDT, CDR2 YNNKEL (reference sequence). The CDR3 spells CASSRSGGSTDTQYF. The CDR3, as DNA: TGTGCCAGCAGCCGTAGCGGGGGGAGCACAGATACGCAGTATTTT.

The chain carries TRBV5-6 and TRBJ2-7; no firm D call. V dropped 4 bases and J dropped 2 bases, with 16 bases sitting between them. CDR1 SGHDT and CDR2 YYEEEE come from the germline V gene. This CDR3 has 15 amino acids. CDR3 DNA sequence: TGTGCCAGCAGCGAGTACCGAGGCTTCACCTACGAGCAGTACTTC. Encoded protein: CASSEYRGFTYEQYF. The full variable domain, rest sourced from reference TRBV5-6 and TRBJ2-7, is DAGVTQSPTHLIKTRGQQVTLRCSPKSGHDTVSWYQQALGQGPQFIFQYYEEEERQRGNFPDRFSGHQFPNYSSELNVNALLLGDSALYLCASSEYRGFTYEQYFGPGTRLTVT.

This CDR3 is CASTDGQGFYGYTF. The DNA of the CDR3 is TGTGCCAGCACCGACGGACAGGGGTTCTATGGCTACACCTTC. This chain joins TRBV9 and TRBJ1-2; TRBD1 matches 9 bases. The V gene end was trimmed by 6 bases and the J gene end by 4 bases; junction bases not matched to a gene: 7. The germline gives CDR1 SGDLS, CDR2 YYNGEE. The CDR3 consists of 14 residues.

This clone showed up just once. The genes are TRBV7-2 and TRBJ1-6; 8 bases are a match to TRBD1. Trimming took 5 bases from V and 7 from J; bases not matched to a gene: 7. The CDR3 consists of 15 residues. Germline-derived CDR1 and CDR2 are SGHTA and FQGNSA. DNA for the CDR3: TGTGCCAGCAGCCTGAGGGACAGGATGAATTCACCCCTCCACTTT. Its protein product is CASSLRDRMNSPLHF.

J is TRBJ1-3 and V is TRBV27, with no clear D. V lost 8 bases and J lost 7, with 9 bases in between. The germline V gene has CDR1 MNHEY and CDR2 SMNVEV (reference sequence). The CDR3 contains 11 residues. Here the CDR3 DNA reads TGTGCCAGCGGTACCGGGAACACCATATATTTT. This codes for CASGTGNTIYF.

The J gene is TRBJ1-1, the V gene TRBV5-4, with a weak D call TRBD1 (6 bases). This CDR3 has 14 residues. The germline V gene encodes CDR1 SGHNT and CDR2 YYREEE (reference sequence). Trimming stripped 5 bases from V and 3 bases from J, with 14 bases between. In DNA, the CDR3 is TGTGCCAGCAGTCCAGGGGCTAAGGACACTGAAGCTTTCTTT. Translating it yields CASSPGAKDTEAFF.

The genes are TRBV6-5 and TRBJ2-4, with 10 bases fitting TRBD2. This CDR3 spans 16 amino acids. Trimming at V came to 2 bases and at J to 4 bases, leaving 5 bases not matched to a gene. CDR1 is MNHEY and CDR2 is SVGAGI in the germline V gene. This CDR3 is CASSYHGLAAKNIQYF. In DNA, the CDR3 is TGTGCCAGCAGTTACCACGGACTAGCGGCTAAAAACATTCAGTACTTC.

This chain uses TRBV3-1 (or the pseudogene TRBV3-2) with TRBJ1-2; D gene ambiguous. The CDR3 runs 12 residues. The germline V gene encodes CDR1 LGHDT and CDR2 YNNKEL (reference sequence). Trimming took off 3 bases at V and 8 bases at J, with 10 bases between the two ends. In nucleotides, the CDR3 is TGTGCCAGCAGCCAGGGCAAGATCGGCTACACCTTC. This translates into CASSQGKIGYTF.